This T cell receptor (beta chain) was obtained from a study of blood T cell repertoires in COVID-19. Original handling: Amplification of reference gene primers was used by the study to estimate nucleated cell counts. Here immunoSEQ multiplex PCR was the method, and the copy in TCRdb shows in-frame clones only, minus some. The DNA gave D and trimming, while V, J and clone size come from that table. This table holds around 55,000 clones, about nine tenths found once. This CDR3 spans 14 amino acids. Germline V gene lookup returns CDR1 MNHEY and CDR2 SVGAGI. The V end lost 4 bases, the J end lost 0 bases, and 6 bases lay between the germline ends.

The sample consisted of peripheral blood. This chain uses TRBV6-5 with TRBJ2-2; the D is unclear. The receptor's source is a man between 35 and 55 years old with acute or convalescent COVID-19. Written as DNA, the CDR3 is TGTGCCAGCAGTTGGGCTGCGAACACCGGGGAGCTGTTTTTT. Its protein product is CASSWAANTGELFF.